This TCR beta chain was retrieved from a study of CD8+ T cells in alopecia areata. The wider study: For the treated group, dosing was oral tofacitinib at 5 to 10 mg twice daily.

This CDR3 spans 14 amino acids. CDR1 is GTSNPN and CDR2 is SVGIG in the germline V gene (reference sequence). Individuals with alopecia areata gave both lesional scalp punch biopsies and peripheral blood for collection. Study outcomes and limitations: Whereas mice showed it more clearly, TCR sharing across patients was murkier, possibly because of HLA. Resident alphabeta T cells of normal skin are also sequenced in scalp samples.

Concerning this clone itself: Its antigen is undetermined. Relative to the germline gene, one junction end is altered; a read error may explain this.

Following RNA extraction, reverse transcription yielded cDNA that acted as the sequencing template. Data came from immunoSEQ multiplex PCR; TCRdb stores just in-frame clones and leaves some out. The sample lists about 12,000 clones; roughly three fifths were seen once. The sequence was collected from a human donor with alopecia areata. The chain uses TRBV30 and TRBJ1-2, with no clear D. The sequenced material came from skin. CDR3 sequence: CAWSGYPLAYDYTF. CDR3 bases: TGTGCCTGGAGTGGGTATCCCCTGGCGTATGACTACACCTTC.